This record covers a single TCR beta chain. This same CDR3 is encoded by further DNA sequences in the sample. These data come from a study of shared clonotypes between healthy human individuals. TCRdb keeps only in-frame clones here, not all; method: immunoSEQ multiplex PCR. The data hold about 1.1 million clones, with approximately 80% observed a single time. V gave up 5 bases and J gave up 5 bases, with 10 bases separating them. This CDR3 is 12 amino acids long. Germline V CDR1 and CDR2: SGHRS, YFSETQ. This chain links TRBV5-1 with TRBJ1-2, with no clear D. The sequencing input was memory CD4+ T cells from PBMCs. As to subset: CD45RA-negative fraction. This receptor was identified in a young man in good health. Some clones in this sample may be carry-over from other donors' samples. The CDR3 sequence is CASRGGDYGYTF. CDR3 coding DNA: TGCGCCAGCAGAGGTGGGGATTATGGCTACACCTTC.